Each of the 24 T cell receptor beta chains below was sequenced from the same sample in a study of T cells expressing NK-cell markers. TCRdb reprocessed the 5' RACE reads and reports one entry per CDR3 protein, with no DNA. The listing records some 390,000 distinct CDR3 sequences. Material for sequencing was blood T cells: a sorted CD56 or NKG2C T cell subset, CD4+ or CD8+ T cells, or bulk PBMC T cells (not recorded which). These receptors all stem from a woman in her forties or fifties in good health.

V is TRBV14 and J is TRBJ2-3; there is no DNA to check the TCRdb D call of TRBD1. Germline lookup yields CDR1 SGHDN and CDR2 FVKESK. The CDR3 loop spans 12 amino acids. This chain's CDR3 is CASSQVVGQSYF.

The chain has TRBV6-5 and TRBJ2-3; checking the TCRdb D call of TRBD2 is not possible without DNA. Per the germline V gene, CDR1 is MNHEY and CDR2 is SVGAGI. This CDR3 has 16 residues. CDR3 amino acids: CASSYSISGMKDTQYF.

This rearrangement joins TRBV27 to TRBJ1-1; TCRdb calls TRBD1, which cannot be checked without DNA. Germline V gene lookup returns CDR1 MNHEY and CDR2 SMNVEV (reference sequence). The CDR3 covers 15 residues. This CDR3 reads CASSPREQGAVEAFF.

The chain joins TRBV2 to TRBJ1-2; TCRdb returns TRBD1, unconfirmable since there is no DNA. This CDR3 spans 14 amino acids. CDR1 and CDR2 (germline): SNHLY, FYNNEI. CDR3: CASRGQGANDGYTF.

The chain couples TRBV2 to TRBJ2-5; TCRdb calls TRBD2, which cannot be checked without DNA. This CDR3 contains 14 residues. CDR1 SNHLY and CDR2 FYNNEI come from the germline V gene. CDR3 residues: CASSEVAGGETQYF.

The chain joins TRBV20-1 to TRBJ2-3; as DNA is missing, the TRBD2 call by TCRdb cannot be tested. This CDR3 is built from 16 residues. Germline CDR1 reads DFQATT; CDR2 reads SNEGSKA (reference sequence). The CDR3 spells CSARDSPLAGEDTQYF.

This chain connects TRBV10-1 to TRBJ2-3; as DNA is missing, the TRBD1 call by TCRdb cannot be tested. The germline V gene has CDR1 WNHNN and CDR2 SYGVQD (reference sequence). The CDR3 is made up of 15 amino acids. CDR3 region: CASSESGVGTDTQYF.

This sequence joins TRBV19 and TRBJ2-5; TCRdb returns TRBD2, unconfirmable since there is no DNA. The V gene's germline CDR1 is LNHDA and CDR2 SQIVND (reference sequence). The CDR3 has 17 amino acids. The CDR3 sequence: CASSNPKTSGDQETQYF.

V is TRBV20-1 and J is TRBJ2-7. CDR3 length equals 12 residues. Germline lookup yields CDR1 DFQATT and CDR2 SNEGSKA (reference sequence). CDR3 sequence: CSVRGQIEEQYF.

The chain couples TRBV7-9 to TRBJ2-2; no DNA is available, so the TRBD1 call from TCRdb remains unchecked. The CDR3 has 12 residues. Germline lookup yields CDR1 SEHNR and CDR2 FQNEAQ (reference sequence). Here the CDR3 reads CASSAGEGELFF.

This rearrangement joins TRBV5-1 to TRBJ2-1; TCRdb's assignment of TRBD2 cannot be checked, as there is no DNA. Germline V gene data show CDR1 as SGHRS and CDR2 as YFSETQ. The CDR3 runs to 16 residues. The CDR3 loop reads CASSSRTSGSANEQFF. Variable domain in full (rest from reference TRBV5-1 and TRBJ2-1): KAGVTQTPRYLIKTRGQQVTLSCSPISGHRSVSWYQQTPGQGLQFLFEYFSETQRNKGNFPGRFSGRQFSNSRSEMNVSTLELGDSALYLCASSSRTSGSANEQFFGPGTRLTVL.

This chain joins TRBV6-4 and TRBJ2-1; TCRdb picks TRBD2, but there is no DNA to check that call. The CDR3 sequence is 15 residues long. Germline loops: CDR1 MRHNA, CDR2 SNTAGT. CDR3 protein: CASSERLATYNEQFF.

This chain connects TRBV24-1 to TRBJ2-1; TCRdb reports TRBD2, a call that lacks DNA to check it against. This CDR3 has 16 residues. CDR1 is KGHDR and CDR2 is SFDVKD in the germline V gene. CDR3: CATSDPAGGPNNEQFF.

This chain links TRBV3-1 with TRBJ2-1; TCRdb selects TRBD2, and the lack of DNA leaves this call unchecked. The CDR3 spans 18 residues. Germline lookup yields CDR1 LGHDT and CDR2 YNNKEL (reference sequence). This chain's CDR3 is CASREGLGGLAGYNEQFF.

This chain uses TRBV12-3 or TRBV12-4 with TRBJ2-1; without DNA, the TCRdb call of TRBD2 cannot be checked. The CDR3 is 11 residues long. Here the CDR3 reads CASSLGLGLFF.

J is TRBJ2-1 and V is TRBV6-5; no DNA is available, so the TRBD2 call from TCRdb remains unchecked. Germline CDR1 reads MNHEY; CDR2 reads SVGAGI. The CDR3 spans 14 residues. CDR3 in amino acids: CASRISGTVDEQFF.

V and J are TRBV28 and TRBJ2-1; TCRdb indicates TRBD1, and absent DNA this call remains unverified. CDR3 size: 15 residues. Germline CDR1 MDHEN, CDR2 SYDVKM. CDR3 loop: CASSLPLTVPHEQFF.

The chain couples TRBV24-1 to TRBJ2-2; lacking DNA, the TRBD1 call made by TCRdb goes unchecked. This CDR3 is 16 amino acids long. Germline assignment: CDR1 KGHDR and CDR2 SFDVKD. The CDR3 sequence: CATSDFSQGGTGELFF.

The chain recombines TRBV29-1 with TRBJ2-3; lacking DNA, the TRBD2 call made by TCRdb goes unchecked. From germline, CDR1 is SQVTM and CDR2 ANQGSEA. CDR3 length: 14 residues. The CDR3: CSVESSGRGYTQYF.

The V call is TRBV3-1, the J call TRBJ2-1. The germline CDR1 and CDR2 sequences are LGHDT and YNNKEL (reference sequence). CDR3 size: 11 residues. The chain's CDR3 is CASSQSDEQFF.

The chain carries TRBV27 and TRBJ2-1; the D call from TCRdb, TRBD1, cannot be confirmed without DNA. Germline loops: CDR1 MNHEY, CDR2 SMNVEV (reference sequence). The CDR3 loop spans 12 amino acids. Here the CDR3 reads CASYRVMNEQFF.

The chain joins TRBV20-1 to TRBJ2-3; absent DNA, TCRdb's TRBD2 call cannot be checked. This CDR3 has 16 residues. Germline V gene sequence: CDR1 DFQATT, CDR2 SNEGSKA (reference sequence). This CDR3 is CSADRTGTSGTDTQYF.

The rearrangement links TRBV5-6 to TRBJ2-1. Germline CDR1 and CDR2: SGHDT and YYEEEE. The CDR3 length is 17 residues. The CDR3 sequence is CASSLSGTSPLYNEQFF. Based on the CDR3 plus reference TRBV5-6 and TRBJ2-1, the full variable domain is DAGVTQSPTHLIKTRGQQVTLRCSPKSGHDTVSWYQQALGQGPQFIFQYYEEEERQRGNFPDRFSGHQFPNYSSELNVNALLLGDSALYLCASSLSGTSPLYNEQFFGPGTRLTVL.

The chain carries TRBV5-6 and TRBJ1-1; TCRdb lists TRBD1, though no DNA is available to test this call. The CDR3 runs to 12 residues. Germline CDR1 reads SGHDT; CDR2 reads YYEEEE. This CDR3 is CASSVRVAEAFF.